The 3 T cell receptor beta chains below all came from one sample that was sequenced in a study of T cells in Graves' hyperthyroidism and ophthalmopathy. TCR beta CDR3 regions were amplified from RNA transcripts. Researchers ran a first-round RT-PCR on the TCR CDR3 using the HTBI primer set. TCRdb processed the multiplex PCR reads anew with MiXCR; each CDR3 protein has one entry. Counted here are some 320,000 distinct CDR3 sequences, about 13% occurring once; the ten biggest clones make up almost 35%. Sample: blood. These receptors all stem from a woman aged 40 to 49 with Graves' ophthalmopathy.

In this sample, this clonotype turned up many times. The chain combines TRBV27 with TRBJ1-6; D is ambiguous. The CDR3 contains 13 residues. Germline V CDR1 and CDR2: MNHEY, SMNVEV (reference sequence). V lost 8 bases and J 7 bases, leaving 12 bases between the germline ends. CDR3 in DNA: TGTGCCAGCTCGGAGTCTACGAATTCACCCCTCCACTTT. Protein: CASSESTNSPLHF.

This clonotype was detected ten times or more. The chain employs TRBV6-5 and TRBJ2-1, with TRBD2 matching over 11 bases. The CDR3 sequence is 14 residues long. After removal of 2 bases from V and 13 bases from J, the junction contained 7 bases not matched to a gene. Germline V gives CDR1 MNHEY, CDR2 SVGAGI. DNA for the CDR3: TGTGCCAGCAGTTACGTGGGACTAGCGGATTCCCAGTTCTTC. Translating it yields CASSYVGLADSQFF.

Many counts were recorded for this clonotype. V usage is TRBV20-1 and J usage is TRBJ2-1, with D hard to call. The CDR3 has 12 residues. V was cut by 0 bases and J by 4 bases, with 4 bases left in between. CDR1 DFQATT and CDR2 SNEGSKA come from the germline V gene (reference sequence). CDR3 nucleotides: TGCAGTGCTAGAGAACAGTACAATGAGCAGTTCTTC. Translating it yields CSAREQYNEQFF.